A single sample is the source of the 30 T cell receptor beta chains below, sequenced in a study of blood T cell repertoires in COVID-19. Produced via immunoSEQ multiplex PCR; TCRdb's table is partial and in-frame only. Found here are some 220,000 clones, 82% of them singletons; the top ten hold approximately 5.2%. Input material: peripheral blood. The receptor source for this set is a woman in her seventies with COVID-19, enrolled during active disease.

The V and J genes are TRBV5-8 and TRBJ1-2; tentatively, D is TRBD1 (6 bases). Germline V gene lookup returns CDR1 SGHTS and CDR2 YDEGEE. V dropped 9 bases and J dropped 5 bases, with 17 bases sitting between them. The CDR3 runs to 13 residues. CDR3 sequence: CATGRGGGYGYTF. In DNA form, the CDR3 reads TGTGCCACCGGGAGAGGGGGGGGATATGGCTACACCTTC.

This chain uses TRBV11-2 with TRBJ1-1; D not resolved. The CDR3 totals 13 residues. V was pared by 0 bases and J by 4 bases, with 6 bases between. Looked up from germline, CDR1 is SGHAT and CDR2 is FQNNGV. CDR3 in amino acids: CASSLERSTEAFF. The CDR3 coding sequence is TGTGCCAGCAGCTTAGAAAGGAGCACTGAAGCTTTCTTT.

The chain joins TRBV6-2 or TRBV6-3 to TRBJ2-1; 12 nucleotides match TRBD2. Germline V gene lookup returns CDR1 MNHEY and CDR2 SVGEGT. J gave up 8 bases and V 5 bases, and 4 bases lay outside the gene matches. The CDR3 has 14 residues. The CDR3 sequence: CASSRLAGGYEQFF. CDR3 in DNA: TGTGCCAGCAGTAGGCTAGCGGGAGGGTATGAGCAGTTCTTC.

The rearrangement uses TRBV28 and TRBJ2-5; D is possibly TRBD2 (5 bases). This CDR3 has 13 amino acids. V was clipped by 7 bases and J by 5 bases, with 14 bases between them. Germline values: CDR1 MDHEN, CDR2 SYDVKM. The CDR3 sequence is CASIRARRETQYF. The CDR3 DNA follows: TGTGCCAGCATAAGAGCCCGGAGGGAGACCCAGTACTTC.

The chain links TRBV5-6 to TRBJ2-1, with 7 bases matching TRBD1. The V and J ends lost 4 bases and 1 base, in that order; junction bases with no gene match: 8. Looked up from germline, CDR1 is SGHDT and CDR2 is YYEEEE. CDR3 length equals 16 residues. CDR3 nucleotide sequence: TGTGCCAGCAGCATCCGACAGGGTCGTTCCTACAATGAGCAGTTCTTC. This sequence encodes CASSIRQGRSYNEQFF.

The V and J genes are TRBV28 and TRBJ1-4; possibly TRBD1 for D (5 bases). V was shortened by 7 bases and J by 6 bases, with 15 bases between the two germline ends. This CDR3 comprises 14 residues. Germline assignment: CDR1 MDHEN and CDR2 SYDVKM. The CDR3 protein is CASIRWGGDEKLFF. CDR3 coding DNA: TGTGCCAGCATTCGGTGGGGCGGGGATGAAAAACTGTTTTTT.

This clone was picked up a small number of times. As DNA, the CDR3 is TGTGCCAGCAGGGGGGGTAGCTACGAGCAGTACTTC. Translating gives CASRGGSYEQYF. The V call is TRBV28, the J call TRBJ2-7, with D possibly TRBD2 on 6 matching bases. V lost 6 bases and J lost 3, with 9 bases in between. CDR1 is MDHEN, CDR2 SYDVKM, per germline. The CDR3 is 12 amino acids.

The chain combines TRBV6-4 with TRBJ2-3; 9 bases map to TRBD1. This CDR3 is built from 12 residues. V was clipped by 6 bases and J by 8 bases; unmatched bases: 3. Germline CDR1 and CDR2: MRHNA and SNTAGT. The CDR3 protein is CASRSTGGTQYF. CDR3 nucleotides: TGTGCCAGCAGATCGACAGGGGGTACGCAGTATTTT.

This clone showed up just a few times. CDR3 nucleotides: TGTGCCACCAGTGATGGTAGGGGGCCGGGCACCGGGGAGCTGTTTTTT. Its protein product is CATSDGRGPGTGELFF. The gene calls are TRBV24-1 and TRBJ2-2; 7 bases line up with TRBD1. Trimming took 3 bases from V and 4 from J; bases not matched to a gene: 7. This CDR3 has 16 amino acids. Per germline, CDR1 KGHDR and CDR2 SFDVKD.

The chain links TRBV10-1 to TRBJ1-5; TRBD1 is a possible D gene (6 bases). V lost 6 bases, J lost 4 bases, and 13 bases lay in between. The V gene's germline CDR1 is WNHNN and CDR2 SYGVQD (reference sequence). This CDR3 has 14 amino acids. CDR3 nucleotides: TGCGCCAGCAGCGGACAGCTTCTGAATCAGCCCCAGCATTTT. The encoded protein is CASSGQLLNQPQHF.

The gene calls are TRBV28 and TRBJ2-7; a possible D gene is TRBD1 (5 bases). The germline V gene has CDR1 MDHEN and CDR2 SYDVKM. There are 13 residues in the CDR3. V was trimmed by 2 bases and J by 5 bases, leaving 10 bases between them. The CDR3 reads CASSLQRGHEQYF. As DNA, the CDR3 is TGTGCCAGCAGTTTACAAAGGGGCCACGAGCAGTACTTC.

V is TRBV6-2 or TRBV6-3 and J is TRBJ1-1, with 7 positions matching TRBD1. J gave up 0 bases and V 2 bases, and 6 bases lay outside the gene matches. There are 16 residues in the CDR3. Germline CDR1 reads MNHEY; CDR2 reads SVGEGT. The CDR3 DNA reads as TGTGCCAGCAGTTACGTCACAGGGGCCATGAACACTGAAGCTTTCTTT. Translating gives CASSYVTGAMNTEAFF.

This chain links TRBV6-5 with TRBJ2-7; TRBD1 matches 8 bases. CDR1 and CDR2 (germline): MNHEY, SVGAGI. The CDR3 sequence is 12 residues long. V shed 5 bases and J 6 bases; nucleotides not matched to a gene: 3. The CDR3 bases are TGTGCCAGCAGTAAGACAGGGGCCGAGCAGTACTTC. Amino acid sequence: CASSKTGAEQYF.

The CDR3 here is CAHSGEVSGNTIYF. CDR3 nucleotides: TGTGCCCACAGTGGGGAGGTCTCTGGAAACACCATATATTTT. This chain joins TRBV30 and TRBJ1-3; no firm D call. Trimming took off 8 bases at V and 0 bases at J, with 14 bases between the two ends. This CDR3 has 14 amino acids. Per germline, CDR1 GTSNPN and CDR2 SVGIG (reference sequence).

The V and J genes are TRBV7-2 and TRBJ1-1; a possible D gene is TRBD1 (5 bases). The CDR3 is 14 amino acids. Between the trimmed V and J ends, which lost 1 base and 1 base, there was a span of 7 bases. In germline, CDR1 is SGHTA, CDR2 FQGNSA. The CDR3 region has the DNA TGTGCCAGCAGCTTAGGAACAGGGAACACTGAAGCTTTCTTT. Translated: CASSLGTGNTEAFF.

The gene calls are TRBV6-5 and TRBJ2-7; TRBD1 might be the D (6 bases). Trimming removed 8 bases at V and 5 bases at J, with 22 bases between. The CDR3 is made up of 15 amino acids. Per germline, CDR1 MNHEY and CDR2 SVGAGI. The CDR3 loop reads CASLSYQGINHEQYF. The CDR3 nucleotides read TGTGCCAGCCTCTCTTACCAGGGGATTAACCACGAGCAGTACTTC.

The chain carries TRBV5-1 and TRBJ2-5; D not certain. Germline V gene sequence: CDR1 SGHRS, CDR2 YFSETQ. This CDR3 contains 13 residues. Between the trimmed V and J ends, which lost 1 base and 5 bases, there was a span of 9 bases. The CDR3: CASSLSIGETQYF. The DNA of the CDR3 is TGCGCCAGCAGCTTGAGTATCGGTGAGACCCAGTACTTC.

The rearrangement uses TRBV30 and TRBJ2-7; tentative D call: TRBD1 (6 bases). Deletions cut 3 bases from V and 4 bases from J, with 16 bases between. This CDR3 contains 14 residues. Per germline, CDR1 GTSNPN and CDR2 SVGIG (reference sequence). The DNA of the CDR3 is TGTGCCTGGAGACGGAGGCAGGGGAAGTACGAGCAGTACTTC. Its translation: CAWRRRQGKYEQYF.

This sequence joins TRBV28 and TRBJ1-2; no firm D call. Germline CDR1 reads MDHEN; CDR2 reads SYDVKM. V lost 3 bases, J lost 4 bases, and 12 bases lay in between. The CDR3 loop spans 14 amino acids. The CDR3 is CASSFTGRIYGYTF. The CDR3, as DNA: TGTGCCAGCAGTTTTACCGGCAGGATCTATGGCTACACCTTC.

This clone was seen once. Written as DNA, the CDR3 is TGTGCCAGCAGTATGACTAGCGGAGCCTACAATGAGCAGTTCTTC. This sequence encodes CASSMTSGAYNEQFF. The chain links TRBV27 to TRBJ2-1; 9 positions agree with TRBD2. From germline, CDR1 is MNHEY and CDR2 SMNVEV (reference sequence). The CDR3 spans 15 residues. The V and J ends lost 5 bases and 2 bases, in that order; junction bases with no gene match: 4.

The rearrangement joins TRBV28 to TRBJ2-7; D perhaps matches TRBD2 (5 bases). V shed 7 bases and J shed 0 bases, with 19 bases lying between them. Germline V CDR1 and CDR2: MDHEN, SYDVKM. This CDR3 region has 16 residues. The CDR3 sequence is CASNPPGGSVSYEQYF. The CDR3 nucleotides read TGTGCCAGCAATCCTCCGGGCGGGTCTGTCTCCTACGAGCAGTACTTC.

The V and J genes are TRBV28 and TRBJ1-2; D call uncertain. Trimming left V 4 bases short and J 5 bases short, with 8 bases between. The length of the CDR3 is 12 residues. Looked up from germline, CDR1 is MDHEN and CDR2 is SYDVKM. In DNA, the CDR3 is TGTGCCAGCAGTTCCCGGTATTATGGCTACACCTTC. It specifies CASSSRYYGYTF.

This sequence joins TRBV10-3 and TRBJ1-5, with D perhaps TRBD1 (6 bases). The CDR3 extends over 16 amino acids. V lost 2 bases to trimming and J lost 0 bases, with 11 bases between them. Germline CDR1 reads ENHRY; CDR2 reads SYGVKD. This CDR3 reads CAISETGQSSNQPQHF. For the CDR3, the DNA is TGTGCCATCAGTGAGACAGGACAGAGTAGCAATCAGCCCCAGCATTTT.

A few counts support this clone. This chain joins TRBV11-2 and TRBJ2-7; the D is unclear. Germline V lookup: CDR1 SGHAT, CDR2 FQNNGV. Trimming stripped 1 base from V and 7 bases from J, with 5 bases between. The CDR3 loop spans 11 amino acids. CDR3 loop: CASSLVGEQYF. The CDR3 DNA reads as TGTGCCAGCAGCTTAGTCGGGGAGCAGTACTTC. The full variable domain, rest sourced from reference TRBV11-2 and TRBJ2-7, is EAGVAQSPRYKIIEKRQSVAFWCNPISGHATLYWYQQILGQGPKLLIQFQNNGVVDDSQLPKDRFSAERLKGVDSTLKIQPAKLEDSAVYLCASSLVGEQYFGPGTRLTVT.

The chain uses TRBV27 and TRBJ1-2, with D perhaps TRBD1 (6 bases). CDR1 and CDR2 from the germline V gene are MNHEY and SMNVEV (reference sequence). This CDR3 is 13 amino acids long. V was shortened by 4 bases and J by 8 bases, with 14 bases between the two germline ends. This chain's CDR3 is CASSSQGYSGYTF. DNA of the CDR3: TGTGCCAGCAGTTCGCAGGGGTATTCCGGCTACACCTTC.

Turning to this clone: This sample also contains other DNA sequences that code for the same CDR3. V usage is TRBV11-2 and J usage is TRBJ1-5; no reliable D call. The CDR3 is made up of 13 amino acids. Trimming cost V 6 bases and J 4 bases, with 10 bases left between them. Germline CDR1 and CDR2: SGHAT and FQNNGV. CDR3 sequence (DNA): TGTGCCAGCAGTTTAACAGATAATCAGCCCCAGCATTTT. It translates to CASSLTDNQPQHF.

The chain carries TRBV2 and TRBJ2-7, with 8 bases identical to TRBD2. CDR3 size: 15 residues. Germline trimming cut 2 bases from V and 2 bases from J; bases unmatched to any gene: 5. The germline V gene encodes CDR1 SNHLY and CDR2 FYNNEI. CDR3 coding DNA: TGTGCCAGCAGTGAACGGTCTAGCGGGCCCTACGAGCAGTACTTC. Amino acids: CASSERSSGPYEQYF.

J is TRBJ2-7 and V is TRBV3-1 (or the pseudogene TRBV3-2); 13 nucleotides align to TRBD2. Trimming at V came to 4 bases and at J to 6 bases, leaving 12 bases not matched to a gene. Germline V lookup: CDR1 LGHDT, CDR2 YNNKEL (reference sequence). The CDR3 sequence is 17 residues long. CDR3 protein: CASSRAKLAGGPAEQYF. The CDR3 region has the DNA TGTGCCAGCAGCCGTGCTAAACTAGCGGGAGGGCCGGCCGAGCAGTACTTC.

The DNA of the CDR3 is TGTGCCAGCAGCCAAGCCCCCGAGGTGAACGAGCAGTACTTC. As protein: CASSQAPEVNEQYF. This sequence joins TRBV14 and TRBJ2-7; D unresolved. This CDR3 contains 14 residues. Trimming took 1 base from V and 5 from J, leaving 12 bases between them. Germline V lookup: CDR1 SGHDN, CDR2 FVKESK.

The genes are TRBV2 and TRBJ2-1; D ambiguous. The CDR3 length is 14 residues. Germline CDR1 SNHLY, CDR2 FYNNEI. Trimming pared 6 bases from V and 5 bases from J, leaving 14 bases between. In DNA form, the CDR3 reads TGTGCCAGCAGATGGTGGCTAGTCAACAATGAGCAGTTCTTC. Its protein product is CASRWWLVNNEQFF.